The 8 T cell receptor beta chains presented below share a single source sample, sequenced in a study of T-cell reconstitution after alpha-beta-depleted transplantation in children. Unique molecular identifiers were built into the TCRbeta library. One entry per CDR3 protein results from TCRdb running MiXCR on the PCR reads. This sample has almost 250,000 distinct CDR3 sequences, with more than 20% found just once. Sequencing used PBMCs, obtained before TCRalphabeta/CD19-depleted stem cell transplant. The receptors shown here come from a girl aged 2 to 10 with Fanconi anemia, due to receive a stem cell transplant.

The table lists this clonotype with many counts. The rearrangement links TRBV12-3 or TRBV12-4 to TRBJ2-1; D is perhaps TRBD2 (5 bases). The CDR3 length is 16 residues. V lost 3 bases to trimming and J lost 9 bases, with 21 bases between them. The CDR3 bases are TGTGCCAGCAGTTTTACGAGGGAGTGGTTCGTAGGTGAGCAGTTCTTC. This gives the protein CASSFTREWFVGEQFF.

This chain connects TRBV11-2 to TRBJ2-3; no definite D call. The germline V gene encodes CDR1 SGHAT and CDR2 FQNNGV. Trimming cost V 5 bases and J 5 bases, with 8 bases left between them. The CDR3 has 12 amino acids. CDR3 bases: TGTGCCAGCAGCCGACGGATAGATACGCAGTATTTT. Its protein is CASSRRIDTQYF.

This clonotype has more than one count but fewer than ten. This rearrangement joins TRBV29-1 to TRBJ2-7; 7 bases are shared with TRBD1. Germline V CDR1 and CDR2: SQVTM, ANQGSEA. This CDR3 spans 13 amino acids. The J segment lost 4 bases and the V segment lost 4 bases, leaving 7 bases of the junction unmatched. This CDR3 is CSVVGRGTYEQYF. In DNA form, the CDR3 reads TGCAGCGTTGTAGGCAGGGGGACGTACGAGCAGTACTTC.

The rearrangement links TRBV6-4 to TRBJ2-1; 11 bases agree with TRBD1. In germline, CDR1 is MRHNA, CDR2 SNTAGT. V lost 4 bases to trimming and J lost 9 bases; unmatched junction nucleotides: 8. The CDR3 length is 15 residues. CDR3 loop: CASSVEGQGVIEQFF. CDR3 nucleotides: TGTGCCAGCAGTGTAGAGGGACAGGGGGTGATTGAGCAGTTCTTC.

This clonotype was seen at least ten times. The rearrangement links TRBV12-3 or TRBV12-4 to TRBJ2-5; D might be TRBD2 (6 bases). V was clipped by 6 bases and J by 7 bases, with 9 bases between them. This CDR3 region has 11 residues. The CDR3 region is CASSLRGTQYF. The DNA for the CDR3 is TGTGCCAGCAGCCTGCGGGGGACCCAGTACTTC.

This chain links TRBV9 with TRBJ2-2; D is unclear. In germline, CDR1 is SGDLS, CDR2 YYNGEE. Deletions cut 1 base from V and 6 bases from J, with 10 bases between. The CDR3 extends over 14 amino acids. CDR3 residues: CASSVPSGAGELFF. The DNA for the CDR3 is TGTGCCAGCAGCGTACCGTCTGGGGCCGGGGAGCTGTTTTTT. The variable domain in full, with the rest retrieved from reference TRBV9 and TRBJ2-2, is DSGVTQTPKHLITATGQRVTLRCSPRSGDLSVYWYQQSLDQGLQFLIQYYNGEERAKGNILERFSAQQFPDLHSELNLSSLELGDSALYFCASSVPSGAGELFFGEGSRLTVL.

V is TRBV4-2 and J is TRBJ2-3, with D maybe TRBD2 (5 bases). The CDR3 covers 16 residues. Germline loops: CDR1 LGHNA, CDR2 YNFKEQ. Trimming shortened V by 2 bases and J by 5 bases, and 17 bases separated the two germline ends. CDR3 nucleotides: TGTGCCAGCAGCCAACAACCCAAAGCGGTCGGAGATACGCAGTATTTT. Its protein is CASSQQPKAVGDTQYF.

This clonotype was picked up a small number of times. The genes are TRBV29-1 and TRBJ2-3, with 13 positions matching TRBD2. Germline trimming cut 8 bases from V and 6 bases from J; bases unmatched to any gene: 11. Germline-derived CDR1 and CDR2 are SQVTM and ANQGSEA. The length of the CDR3 is 15 residues. DNA for the CDR3: TGCAGCCTTGCCACTAGCGGGGGGGCCAGGGATACGCAGTATTTT. This encodes CSLATSGGARDTQYF.